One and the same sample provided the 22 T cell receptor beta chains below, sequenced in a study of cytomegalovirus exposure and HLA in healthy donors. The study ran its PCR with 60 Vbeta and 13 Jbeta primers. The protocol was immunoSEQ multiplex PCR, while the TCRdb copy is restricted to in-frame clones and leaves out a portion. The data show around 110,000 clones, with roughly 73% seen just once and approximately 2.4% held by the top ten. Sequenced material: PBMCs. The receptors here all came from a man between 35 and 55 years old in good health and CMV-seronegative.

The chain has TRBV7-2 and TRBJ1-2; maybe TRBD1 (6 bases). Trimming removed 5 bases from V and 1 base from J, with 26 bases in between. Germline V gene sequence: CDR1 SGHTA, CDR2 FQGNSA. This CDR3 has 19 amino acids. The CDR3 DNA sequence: TGTGCCAGCAGCGCCCGATCGGGATCAGGGGCCCAATTTAACTATGGCTACACCTTC. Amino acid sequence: CASSARSGSGAQFNYGYTF.

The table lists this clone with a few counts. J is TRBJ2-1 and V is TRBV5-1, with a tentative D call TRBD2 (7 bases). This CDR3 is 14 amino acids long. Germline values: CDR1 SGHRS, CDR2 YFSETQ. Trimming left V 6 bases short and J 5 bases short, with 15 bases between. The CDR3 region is CASTRGGPDNEQFF. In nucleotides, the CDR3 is TGCGCCAGCACAAGGGGGGGGCCCGACAATGAGCAGTTCTTC.

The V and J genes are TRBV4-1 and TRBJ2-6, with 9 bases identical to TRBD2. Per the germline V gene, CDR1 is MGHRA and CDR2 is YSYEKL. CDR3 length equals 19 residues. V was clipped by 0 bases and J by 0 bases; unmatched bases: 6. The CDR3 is CASSQERTSAVSGANVLTF. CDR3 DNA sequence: TGCGCCAGCAGCCAAGAGAGGACTAGCGCCGTCTCTGGGGCCAACGTCCTGACTTTC.

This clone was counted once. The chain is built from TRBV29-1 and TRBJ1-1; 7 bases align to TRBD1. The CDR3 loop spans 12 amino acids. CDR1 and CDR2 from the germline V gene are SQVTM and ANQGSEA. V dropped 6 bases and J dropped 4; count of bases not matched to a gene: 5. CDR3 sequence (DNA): TGCAGCGTAGGGGGCAGCGGCACTGAAGCTTTCTTT. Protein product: CSVGGSGTEAFF.

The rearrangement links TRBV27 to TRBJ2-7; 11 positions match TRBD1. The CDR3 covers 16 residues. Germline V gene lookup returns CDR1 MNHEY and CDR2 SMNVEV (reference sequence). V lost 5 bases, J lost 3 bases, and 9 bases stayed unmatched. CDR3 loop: CASSAAGTGGFYEQYF. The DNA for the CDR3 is TGTGCCAGCAGTGCAGCCGGGACAGGGGGTTTCTACGAGCAGTACTTC.

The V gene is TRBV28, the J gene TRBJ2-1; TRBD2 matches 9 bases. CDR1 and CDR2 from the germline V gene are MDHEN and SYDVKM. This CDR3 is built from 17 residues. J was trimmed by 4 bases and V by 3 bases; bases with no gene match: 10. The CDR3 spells CASSFVGSGGKYNEQFF. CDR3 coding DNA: TGTGCCAGCAGTTTTGTGGGTAGCGGGGGTAAATACAATGAGCAGTTCTTC.

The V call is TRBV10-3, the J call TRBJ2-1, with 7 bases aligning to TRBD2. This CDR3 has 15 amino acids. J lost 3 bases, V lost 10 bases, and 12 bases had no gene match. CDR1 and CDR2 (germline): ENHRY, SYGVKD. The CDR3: CATHSLAVIYNEQFF. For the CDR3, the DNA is TGTGCCACCCATTCTCTAGCGGTGATCTACAATGAGCAGTTCTTC.

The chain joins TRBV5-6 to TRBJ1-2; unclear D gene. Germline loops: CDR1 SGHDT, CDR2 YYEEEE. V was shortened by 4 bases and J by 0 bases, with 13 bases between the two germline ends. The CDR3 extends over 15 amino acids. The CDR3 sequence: CASSRGRLANYGYTF. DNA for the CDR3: TGTGCCAGCAGCCGCGGGAGACTCGCTAACTATGGCTACACCTTC.

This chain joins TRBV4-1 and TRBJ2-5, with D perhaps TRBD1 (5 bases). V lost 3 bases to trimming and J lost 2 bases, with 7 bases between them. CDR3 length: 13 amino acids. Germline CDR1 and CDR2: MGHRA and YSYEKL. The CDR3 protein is CASSQTVQETQYF. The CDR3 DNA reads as TGCGCCAGCAGCCAGACAGTTCAAGAGACCCAGTACTTC.

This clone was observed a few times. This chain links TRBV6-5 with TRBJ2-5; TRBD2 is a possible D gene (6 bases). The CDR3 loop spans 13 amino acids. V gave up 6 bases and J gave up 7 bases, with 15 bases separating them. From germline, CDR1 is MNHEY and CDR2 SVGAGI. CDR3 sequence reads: CASSRGDGGTQYF. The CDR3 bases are TGTGCCAGCAGCCGAGGGGACGGGGGGACCCAGTACTTC.

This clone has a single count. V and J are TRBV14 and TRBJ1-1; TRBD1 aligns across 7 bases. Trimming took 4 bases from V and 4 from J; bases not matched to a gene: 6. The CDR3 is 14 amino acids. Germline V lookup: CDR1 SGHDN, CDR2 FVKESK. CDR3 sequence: CASSPSHRGTEAFF. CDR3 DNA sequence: TGTGCCAGCAGCCCCAGTCACAGGGGCACTGAAGCTTTCTTT.

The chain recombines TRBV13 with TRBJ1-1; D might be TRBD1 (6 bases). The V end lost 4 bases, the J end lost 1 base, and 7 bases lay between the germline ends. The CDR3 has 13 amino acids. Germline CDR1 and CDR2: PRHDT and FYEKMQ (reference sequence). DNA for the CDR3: TGTGCCAGCAGCTCGGACAGGAACACTGAAGCTTTCTTT. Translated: CASSSDRNTEAFF.

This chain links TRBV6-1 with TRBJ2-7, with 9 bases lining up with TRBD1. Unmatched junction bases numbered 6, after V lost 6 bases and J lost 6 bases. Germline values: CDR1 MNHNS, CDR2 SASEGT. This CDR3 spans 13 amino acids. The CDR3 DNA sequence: TGTGCCAGCAGACGGGACAGGGCCGGCGAGCAGTACTTC. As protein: CASRRDRAGEQYF.

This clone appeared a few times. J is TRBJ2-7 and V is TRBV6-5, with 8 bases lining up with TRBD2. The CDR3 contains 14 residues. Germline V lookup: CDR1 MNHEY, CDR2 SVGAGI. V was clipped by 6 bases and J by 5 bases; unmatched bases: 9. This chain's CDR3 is CASSPLAGFNEQYF. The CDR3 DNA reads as TGTGCCAGCAGCCCGTTAGCGGGGTTCAACGAGCAGTACTTC.

This CDR3 is CASSPTPVISATDTQYF. CDR3 DNA sequence: TGTGCCAGCAGCCCCACACCAGTTATTAGCGCCACAGATACGCAGTATTTT. The chain couples TRBV13 to TRBJ2-3; D may be TRBD2 (5 bases). Deletions cut 5 bases from V and 2 bases from J, with 20 bases between. Germline lookup yields CDR1 PRHDT and CDR2 FYEKMQ (reference sequence). CDR3 length equals 17 residues. The variable domain in full, completed from reference TRBV13 and TRBJ2-3, reads AAGVIQSPRHLIKEKRETATLKCYPIPRHDTVYWYQQGPGQDPQFLISFYEKMQSDKGSIPDRFSAQQFSDYHSELNMSSLELGDSALYFCASSPTPVISATDTQYFGPGTRLTVL.

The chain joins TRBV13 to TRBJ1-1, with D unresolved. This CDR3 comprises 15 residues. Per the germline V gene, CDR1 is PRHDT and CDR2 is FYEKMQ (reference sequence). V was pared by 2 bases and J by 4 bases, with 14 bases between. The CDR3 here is CASSLFGEGITEAFF. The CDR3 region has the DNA TGTGCCAGCAGCTTATTCGGGGAAGGCATCACTGAAGCTTTCTTT.

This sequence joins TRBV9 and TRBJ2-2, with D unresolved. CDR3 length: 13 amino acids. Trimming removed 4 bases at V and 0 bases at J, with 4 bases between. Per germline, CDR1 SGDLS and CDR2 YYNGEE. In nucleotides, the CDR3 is TGTGCCAGCAGCCCTCCGAACACCGGGGAGCTGTTTTTT. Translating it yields CASSPPNTGELFF.

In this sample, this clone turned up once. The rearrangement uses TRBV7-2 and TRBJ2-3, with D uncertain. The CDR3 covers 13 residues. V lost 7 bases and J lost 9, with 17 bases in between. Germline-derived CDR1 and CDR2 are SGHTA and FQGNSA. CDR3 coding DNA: TGTGCCAGCACCGAGTCGTCGGAGCACACGCAGTATTTT. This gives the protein CASTESSEHTQYF.

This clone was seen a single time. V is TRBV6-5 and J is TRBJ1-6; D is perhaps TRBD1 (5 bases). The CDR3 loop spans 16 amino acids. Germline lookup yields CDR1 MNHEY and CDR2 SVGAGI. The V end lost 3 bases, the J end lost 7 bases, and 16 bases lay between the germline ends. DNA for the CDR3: TGTGCCAGCAGTTATAGGGGCGTCGGGGGAAATTCACCCCTCCACTTT. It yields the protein CASSYRGVGGNSPLHF.

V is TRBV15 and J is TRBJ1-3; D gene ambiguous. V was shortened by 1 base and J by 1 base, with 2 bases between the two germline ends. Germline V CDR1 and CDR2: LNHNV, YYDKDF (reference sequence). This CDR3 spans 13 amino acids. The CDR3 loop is CATSRASGNTIYF. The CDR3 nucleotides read TGTGCCACCAGCAGAGCTTCTGGAAACACCATATATTTT.

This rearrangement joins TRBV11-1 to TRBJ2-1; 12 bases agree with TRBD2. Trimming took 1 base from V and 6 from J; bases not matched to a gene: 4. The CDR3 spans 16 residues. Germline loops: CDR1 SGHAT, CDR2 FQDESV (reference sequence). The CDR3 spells CASSLVRTSGANEQFF. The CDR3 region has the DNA TGTGCCAGCAGCTTAGTAAGGACTAGCGGGGCCAATGAGCAGTTCTTC.

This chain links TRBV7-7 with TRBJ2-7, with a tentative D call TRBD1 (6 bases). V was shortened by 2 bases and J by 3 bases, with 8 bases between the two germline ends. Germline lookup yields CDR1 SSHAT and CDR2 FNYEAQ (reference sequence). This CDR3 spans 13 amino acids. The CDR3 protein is CASSLSTGYEQYF. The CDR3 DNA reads TGTGCCAGCAGCTTATCGACAGGCTACGAGCAGTACTTC.